Presented here are 23 T cell receptor beta chains from one specimen sequenced in a study of shared clonotypes between healthy human individuals. Naive CD8 cells comprised CD45RO-negative, CCR7-positively selected cells, excluding terminally differentiated effector memory CD45RA+ cells. Clones were sequenced by immunoSEQ multiplex PCR, and TCRdb holds only the in-frame ones, with some missing. The sample carries about 2 million clones, roughly 95% recorded once. The sample comprised naive CD8+ T cells sorted from blood. The receptors originated from a man between 18 and 29 years old in good health.

Here the CDR3 reads CASSLTAAGANVLTF. In DNA, the CDR3 is TGTGCCAGCAGCCTCACCGCGGCTGGGGCCAACGTCCTGACTTTC. V gene TRBV7-2 combines with J gene TRBJ2-6; D not resolved. V lost 5 bases and J 2 bases, leaving 10 bases between the germline ends. This CDR3 has 15 amino acids. Germline V gives CDR1 SGHTA, CDR2 FQGNSA.

The chain's CDR3 is CASSLFAGVKDTQYF. CDR3 nucleotides: TGTGCCAGCAGTTTGTTTGCGGGAGTTAAAGATACGCAGTATTTT. This sequence joins TRBV27 and TRBJ2-3; 7 bases map to TRBD2. The J segment lost 5 bases and the V segment lost 3 bases, leaving 8 bases of the junction unmatched. The germline CDR1 and CDR2 sequences are MNHEY and SMNVEV (reference sequence). The CDR3 runs 15 residues.

The chain recombines TRBV28 with TRBJ2-2; D is unclear. With 3 bases removed from V and 5 bases from J, the gap between germline ends came to 7 bases. The CDR3 runs 13 residues. CDR1 is MDHEN and CDR2 is SYDVKM in the germline V gene. DNA for the CDR3: TGTGCCAGCAGTTTCGGTCGGACCGGGGAGCTGTTTTTT. The encoded protein is CASSFGRTGELFF.

This chain links TRBV6-5 with TRBJ1-6; the D is unclear. V was shortened by 2 bases and J by 0 bases, with 8 bases between the two germline ends. Germline assignment: CDR1 MNHEY and CDR2 SVGAGI. The CDR3 covers 16 residues. CDR3 sequence reads: CASSYTPSSYNSPLHF. CDR3 in DNA: TGTGCCAGCAGTTACACACCCAGCTCCTATAATTCACCCCTCCACTTT.

The J gene is TRBJ2-7, the V gene TRBV11-2; unclear D gene. CDR3 length: 13 amino acids. Germline lookup yields CDR1 SGHAT and CDR2 FQNNGV. Between the trimmed V and J ends, which lost 8 bases and 6 bases, there was a span of 17 bases. This chain's CDR3 is CASGSTAWGEQYF. The CDR3 bases are TGTGCCAGCGGCTCGACCGCTTGGGGCGAGCAGTACTTC. The complete variable domain, with remaining parts taken from reference TRBV11-2 and TRBJ2-7, reads EAGVAQSPRYKIIEKRQSVAFWCNPISGHATLYWYQQILGQGPKLLIQFQNNGVVDDSQLPKDRFSAERLKGVDSTLKIQPAKLEDSAVYLCASGSTAWGEQYFGPGTRLTVT.

This clone was detected once. Other DNA sequences of this sample code for an identical CDR3. This chain uses TRBV4-3 with TRBJ1-2, with unresolved D. Germline CDR1 is LGHNA and CDR2 is YSLEER. CDR3 length: 13 amino acids. Deletions cut 0 bases from V and 0 bases from J, with 2 bases between. The chain's CDR3 is CASSQDSNYGYTF. The DNA for the CDR3 is TGCGCCAGCAGCCAAGATTCTAACTATGGCTACACCTTC.

On this clone itself: The sample contains more than one DNA sequence encoding this CDR3. The V and J genes are TRBV6-6 and TRBJ2-2; either TRBD1 or TRBD2 may fit D (5 bases each). The germline V and J ends were trimmed by 2 bases and 5 bases, with 6 bases remaining between them. Germline V lookup: CDR1 MNHNY, CDR2 SVGAGI (reference sequence). The CDR3 has 13 amino acids. DNA of the CDR3: TGTGCCAGCAGTTACGGGGGAACCGGGGAGCTGTTTTTT. This translates into CASSYGGTGELFF.

The DNA for the CDR3 is TGTGCCAGCAGTTTTACAGTGAACAATGAGCAGTTCTTC. Protein: CASSFTVNNEQFF. This chain joins TRBV27 and TRBJ2-1; no clear D. This CDR3 comprises 13 residues. From germline, CDR1 is MNHEY and CDR2 SMNVEV (reference sequence). Trimming pared 3 bases from V and 5 bases from J, leaving 8 bases between.

About this clone itself: Other DNA sequences in this sample translate to the same CDR3. The rearrangement links TRBV27 to TRBJ1-2; 8 bases agree with TRBD1. V dropped 6 bases and J dropped 4; count of bases not matched to a gene: 4. The CDR3 extends over 13 amino acids. The germline V gene encodes CDR1 MNHEY and CDR2 SMNVEV (reference sequence). CDR3 sequence: CASRPGGSYGYTF. CDR3 coding DNA: TGTGCCAGCAGGCCAGGGGGCAGCTATGGCTACACCTTC.

The rearrangement joins TRBV27 to TRBJ1-1; a possible D gene is TRBD1 (6 bases). The CDR3 consists of 13 residues. The V gene lost 5 bases and the J gene lost 5 bases, with 12 bases spanning the gap. Looked up from germline, CDR1 is MNHEY and CDR2 is SMNVEV (reference sequence). CDR3 residues: CASSPGTITEAFF. CDR3 nucleotides: TGTGCCAGCAGTCCGGGGACAATTACTGAAGCTTTCTTT.

This chain uses TRBV4-1 with TRBJ2-3; D gene ambiguous. Deletions cut 4 bases from V and 3 bases from J, with 14 bases between. Germline-derived CDR1 and CDR2 are MGHRA and YSYEKL. This CDR3 is built from 15 residues. The CDR3: CASSPGAAGTDTQYF. Written as DNA, the CDR3 is TGCGCCAGCAGCCCTGGTGCGGCCGGAACAGATACGCAGTATTTT.

This clone was counted between two and nine times. The chain uses TRBV30 and TRBJ1-1, with 7 bases identical to TRBD1. The CDR3 totals 13 residues. Germline V gene lookup returns CDR1 GTSNPN and CDR2 SVGIG (reference sequence). J lost 7 bases, V lost 5 bases, and 10 bases had no gene match. CDR3: CAWQRDRGNEAFF. The DNA of the CDR3 is TGTGCCTGGCAACGGGACAGAGGAAATGAAGCTTTCTTT.

The CDR3 nucleotides read TGTGCCAGCAGCTTCCTTTACACCGGGGAGCTGTTTTTT. Its protein product is CASSFLYTGELFF. J is TRBJ2-2 and V is TRBV5-4, with unresolved D. The CDR3 covers 13 residues. The germline V gene encodes CDR1 SGHNT and CDR2 YYREEE (reference sequence). Trimming took off 2 bases at V and 3 bases at J, with 5 bases between the two ends.

The chain employs TRBV9 and TRBJ2-5; TRBD1 agrees at 7 bases. CDR3 size: 15 residues. The V gene's germline CDR1 is SGDLS and CDR2 YYNGEE. Germline trimming cut 2 bases from V and 1 base from J; bases unmatched to any gene: 5. CDR3 amino acids: CASSVEGTVQETQYF. DNA for the CDR3: TGTGCCAGCAGCGTCGAAGGGACAGTCCAAGAGACCCAGTACTTC.

J is TRBJ1-1 and V is TRBV5-3, with D tentatively TRBD1 (5 bases). TRBV5-3 is an ORF for which the function is uncertain. The ends were cut back, 2 bases at V and 4 bases at J, with 18 bases in the middle. The CDR3 sequence is 16 residues long. Here the CDR3 reads CARSLNIGGSGTEAFF. The CDR3 region has the DNA TGTGCCAGAAGCTTAAACATCGGGGGGTCAGGCACTGAAGCTTTCTTT.

The CDR3 DNA sequence: TGTGCCAGCAGCTTAGTGGACGGGGCCAACGAGCAGTACTTC. It is translated as CASSLVDGANEQYF. The chain recombines TRBV7-8 with TRBJ2-7; D is tentatively TRBD1 or TRBD2 (5 bases each). The germline V gene encodes CDR1 SGHVS and CDR2 FQNEAQ. The CDR3 spans 14 residues. V was pared by 1 base and J by 5 bases, with 12 bases between.

This chain's CDR3 is CASSQDYSSSQYF. CDR3 DNA: TGTGCCAGCAGCCAAGACTACTCAAGCTCCCAGTACTTC. V gene TRBV14 combines with J gene TRBJ2-7; D remains unclear. Germline V gene data show CDR1 as SGHDN and CDR2 as FVKESK. V lost 0 bases to trimming and J lost 10 bases, with 13 bases between them. CDR3 length: 13 amino acids.

V gene TRBV10-1 combines with J gene TRBJ1-3; 9 bases fit TRBD1. V trimming: 5 bases; J trimming: 0 bases; junction bases outside the gene matches: 11. The CDR3 sequence is 18 residues long. Germline CDR1 and CDR2: WNHNN and SYGVQD (reference sequence). The CDR3 is CASSKTETGGSSGNTIYF. CDR3 DNA sequence: TGCGCCAGCAGTAAGACGGAAACAGGGGGCAGCTCTGGAAACACCATATATTTT.

This clone has only one observation. A much larger clone lies a single base off, so this may be a read error. The rearrangement joins TRBV5-1 to TRBJ2-7; D gene ambiguous. The CDR3 loop spans 11 amino acids. Germline V lookup: CDR1 SGHRS, CDR2 YFSETQ. V was trimmed by 0 bases and J by 4 bases, leaving 2 bases between them. The CDR3 region is CASSLAYEQYF. CDR3 sequence (DNA): TGCGCCAGCAGCTTGGCGTACGAGCAGTACTTC.

J is TRBJ2-3 and V is TRBV27; tentatively, D is TRBD1 or TRBD2 (6 bases each). CDR3 length: 14 residues. CDR1 MNHEY and CDR2 SMNVEV come from the germline V gene (reference sequence). Trimming pared 7 bases from V and 4 bases from J, leaving 15 bases between. The CDR3 region is CASTPRGAADTQYF. The CDR3 DNA is TGTGCCAGCACCCCGAGGGGGGCGGCAGATACGCAGTATTTT.

This clone was detected only once. Other DNA sequences in the same sample also yield this CDR3. J is TRBJ2-1 and V is TRBV27, with TRBD2 matching over 8 bases. The CDR3 has 14 amino acids. Germline V CDR1 and CDR2: MNHEY, SMNVEV (reference sequence). Trimming at V came to 4 bases and at J to 2 bases, leaving 1 base not matched to a gene. The CDR3 loop reads CASSSGGPYNEQFF. CDR3 nucleotides: TGTGCCAGCAGTTCGGGGGGGCCCTACAATGAGCAGTTCTTC.

A few counts support this clone. The V gene is TRBV2, the J gene TRBJ1-6; D is possibly TRBD1 (5 bases). V lost 6 bases, J lost 9 bases, and 12 bases lay in between. CDR3 length: 13 residues. In germline, CDR1 is SNHLY, CDR2 FYNNEI. CDR3 loop: CASSGGTASPLHF. The CDR3 bases are TGTGCCAGCAGCGGCGGGACCGCTTCACCCCTCCACTTT.

This clone has only a few counts. The chain employs TRBV4-1 and TRBJ1-2; TRBD1 matches 11 bases. After removal of 1 base from V and 7 bases from J, the junction contained 5 bases not matched to a gene. The CDR3 runs 15 residues. CDR1 and CDR2 (germline): MGHRA, YSYEKL. Here the CDR3 DNA reads TGCGCCAGCAGCCAAGCCAAGGGGACAGGGGGTGGCTACACCTTC. As protein: CASSQAKGTGGGYTF.